This entry lists 5 T cell receptor beta chains sequenced from one sample in a study of T cell clonotyping in hematopoietic cell transplantation. Sequenced by immunoSEQ multiplex PCR; TCRdb stores in-frame clones only, minus some. The table shows over 8,500 clones, with 60% to 80% occurring only once. The sequenced sample was peripheral blood mononuclear cells, obtained 180 days after allogeneic stem cell transplant. These receptors were obtained from a female patient aged 45 to 65 who had an allogeneic stem cell transplant from a related donor, so the T cells may come from the graft donor. Some clones in this sample may be carry-over from other donors' samples.

This sequence joins TRBV2 and TRBJ1-4; no definite D call. This CDR3 has 15 residues. V lost 2 bases to trimming and J lost 3 bases, with 10 bases between them. Germline loops: CDR1 SNHLY, CDR2 FYNNEI. This CDR3 reads CASSETSGANEKLFF. DNA of the CDR3: TGTGCCAGCAGTGAAACGTCCGGGGCTAATGAAAAACTGTTTTTT. The variable domain in full, with the rest retrieved from reference TRBV2 and TRBJ1-4, is EPEVTQTPSHQVTQMGQEVILRCVPISNHLYFYWYRQILGQKVEFLVSFYNNEISEKSEIFDDQFSVERPDGSNFTLKIRSTKLEDSAMYFCASSETSGANEKLFFGSGTQLSVL.

This clone was seen a few times. The gene calls are TRBV7-2 and TRBJ2-7, with a weak D call TRBD1 (6 bases). Deletions cut 5 bases from V and 4 bases from J, with 18 bases between. The CDR3 sequence is 15 residues long. Germline V gene data show CDR1 as SGHTA and CDR2 as FQGNSA. CDR3 in amino acids: CASSQEHRANYEQYF. The CDR3 region has the DNA TGTGCCAGCAGCCAAGAACACAGGGCAAATTACGAGCAGTACTTC.

J is TRBJ2-7 and V is TRBV6-5; D ambiguous. There are 14 residues in the CDR3. Between the trimmed V and J ends, which lost 0 bases and 2 bases, there was a span of 8 bases. Germline assignment: CDR1 MNHEY and CDR2 SVGAGI. CDR3 nucleotides: TGTGCCAGCAGTTACTCTCTCTCGGCCTACGAGCAGTACTTC. Protein: CASSYSLSAYEQYF.

Points on this clone: Other nucleotide sequences in the sample specify the same CDR3. The chain has TRBV5-1 and TRBJ1-2, with D maybe TRBD1 (5 bases). CDR1 and CDR2 from the germline V gene are SGHRS and YFSETQ. Trimming left V 6 bases short and J 2 bases short, with 11 bases between. The CDR3 is 13 residues long. The CDR3 region is CASKTDRNYGYTF. CDR3 sequence (DNA): TGCGCCAGCAAGACAGACAGAAACTATGGCTACACCTTC.

The chain carries TRBV19 and TRBJ1-5, with D unresolved. This CDR3 has 13 amino acids. V lost 3 bases and J lost 9, with 12 bases in between. Germline CDR1 is LNHDA and CDR2 is SQIVND (reference sequence). The CDR3 sequence: CASSMRRALPQHF. The CDR3, as DNA: TGTGCCAGTAGTATGAGGAGAGCCCTGCCCCAGCATTTT. Full variable domain (remainder filled in from reference TRBV19 and TRBJ1-5): DGGITQSPKYLFRKEGQNVTLSCEQNLNHDAMYWYRQDPGQGLRLIYYSQIVNDFQKGDIAEGYSVSREKKESFPLTVTSAQKNPTAFYLCASSMRRALPQHFGDGTRLSIL.